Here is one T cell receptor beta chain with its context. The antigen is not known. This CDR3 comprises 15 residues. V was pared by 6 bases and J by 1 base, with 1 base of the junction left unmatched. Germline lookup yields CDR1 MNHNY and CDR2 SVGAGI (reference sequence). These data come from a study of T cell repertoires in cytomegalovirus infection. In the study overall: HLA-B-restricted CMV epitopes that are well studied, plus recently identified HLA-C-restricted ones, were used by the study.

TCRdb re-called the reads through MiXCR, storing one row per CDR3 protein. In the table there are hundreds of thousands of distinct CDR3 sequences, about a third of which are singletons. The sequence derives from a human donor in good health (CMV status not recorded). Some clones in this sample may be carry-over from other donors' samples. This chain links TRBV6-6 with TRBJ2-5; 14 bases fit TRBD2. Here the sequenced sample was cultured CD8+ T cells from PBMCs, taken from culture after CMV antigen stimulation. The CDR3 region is CASRGLAGVQETQYF. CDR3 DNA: TGTGCCAGCAGGGGACTAGCGGGGGTCCAAGAGACCCAGTACTTC.